This entry describes one TCR beta chain. These data are taken from a study of blood T cell repertoires in COVID-19. Deletions cut 3 bases from V and 2 bases from J, with 15 bases between. This CDR3 has 16 amino acids. Germline loops: CDR1 MRHNA, CDR2 SNTAGT. Libraries were prepared by immunoSEQ multiplex PCR; TCRdb keeps only in-frame clonotypes and omits some of them. The sample includes about 140,000 clones, less than 85% seen only once; the top ten take 1.6%. Material: PBMCs or T cells enriched from blood (not recorded which). The V call is TRBV6-4, the J call TRBJ2-3, with D uncertain. This TCR came from a woman aged 18-29 years who had been exposed to COVID-19. In DNA, the CDR3 is TGTGCCAGCAGTGAGCAGATTGGTTTTTTCACAGATACGCAGTATTTT. Translating it yields CASSEQIGFFTDTQYF.